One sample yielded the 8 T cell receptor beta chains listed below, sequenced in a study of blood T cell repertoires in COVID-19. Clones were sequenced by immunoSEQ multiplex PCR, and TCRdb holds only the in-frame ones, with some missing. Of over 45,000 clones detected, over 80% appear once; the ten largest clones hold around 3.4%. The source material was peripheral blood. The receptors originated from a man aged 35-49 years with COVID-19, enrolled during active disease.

DNA of the CDR3: TGTGCCAGCAGCCAATCGGTTTCGGGGCCCCAGCATTTT. Protein sequence: CASSQSVSGPQHF. The chain links TRBV11-3 to TRBJ1-5; D gene unclear. Germline lookup yields CDR1 SGHNT and CDR2 YENEEA. Trimming shortened V by 5 bases and J by 9 bases, and 14 bases separated the two germline ends. This CDR3 spans 13 amino acids.

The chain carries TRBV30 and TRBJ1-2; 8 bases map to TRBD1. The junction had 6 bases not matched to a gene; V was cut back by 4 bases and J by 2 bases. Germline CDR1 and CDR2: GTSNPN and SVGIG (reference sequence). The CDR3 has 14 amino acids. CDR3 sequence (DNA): TGTGCCTGGATTAGAACAGGGGGAAACTATGGCTACACCTTC. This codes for CAWIRTGGNYGYTF.

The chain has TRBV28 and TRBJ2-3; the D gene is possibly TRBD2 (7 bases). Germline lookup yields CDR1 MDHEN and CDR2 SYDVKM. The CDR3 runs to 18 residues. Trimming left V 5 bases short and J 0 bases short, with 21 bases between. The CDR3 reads CASSPLGGGPSSTDTQYF. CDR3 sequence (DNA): TGTGCCAGCAGTCCTTTAGGGGGGGGCCCTTCTAGCACAGATACGCAGTATTTT.

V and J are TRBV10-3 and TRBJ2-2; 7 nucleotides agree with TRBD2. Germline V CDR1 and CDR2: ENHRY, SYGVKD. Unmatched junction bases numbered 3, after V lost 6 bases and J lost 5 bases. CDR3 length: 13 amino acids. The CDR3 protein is CAIRAGGTGELFF. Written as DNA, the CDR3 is TGTGCCATCAGGGCCGGGGGGACCGGGGAGCTGTTTTTT.

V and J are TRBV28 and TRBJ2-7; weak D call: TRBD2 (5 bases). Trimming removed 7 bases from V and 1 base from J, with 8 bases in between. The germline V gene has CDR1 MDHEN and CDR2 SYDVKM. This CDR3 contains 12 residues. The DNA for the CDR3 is TGTGCCAGCACCGCGGGTTCCTACGAGCAGTACTTC. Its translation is CASTAGSYEQYF.

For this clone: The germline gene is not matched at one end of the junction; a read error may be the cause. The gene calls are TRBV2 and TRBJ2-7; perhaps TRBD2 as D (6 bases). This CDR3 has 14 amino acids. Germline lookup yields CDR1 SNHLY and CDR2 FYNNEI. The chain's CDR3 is CASREGTWSYEQYF. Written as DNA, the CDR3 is TGTGCCAGCAGGGAAGGGACTTGGAGCTACGAGCAGTACTTC.

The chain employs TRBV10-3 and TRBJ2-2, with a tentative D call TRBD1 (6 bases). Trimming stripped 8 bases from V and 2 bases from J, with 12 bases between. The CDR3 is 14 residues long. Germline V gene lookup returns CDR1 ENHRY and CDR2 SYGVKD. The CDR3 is CAILGQSNTGELFF. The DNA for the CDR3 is TGTGCCATCCTCGGACAGAGTAACACCGGGGAGCTGTTTTTT.

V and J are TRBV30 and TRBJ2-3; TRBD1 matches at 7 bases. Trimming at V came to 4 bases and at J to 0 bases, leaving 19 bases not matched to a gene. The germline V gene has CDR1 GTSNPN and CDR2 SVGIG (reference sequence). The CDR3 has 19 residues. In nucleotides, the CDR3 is TGTGCCTGGATTCGGATGACAGGGTCGGTTTTTTCTAGCACAGATACGCAGTATTTT. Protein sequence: CAWIRMTGSVFSSTDTQYF.